This T cell receptor beta chain derives from a study of T cells in Graves' hyperthyroidism and ophthalmopathy. The study based diagnoses on clinical symptoms, serum thyroxine and TRAb, thyroid ultrasound and orbital computed tomography. RNA transcripts gave rise to amplified TCR beta CDR3 regions. With the HTBI primer set, the TCR CDR3 went through a first round of RT-PCR. TCRdb itself ran the multiplex PCR reads through MiXCR, one entry per CDR3 protein. The table shows some 740,000 distinct CDR3 sequences, with around 13% occurring only once. The CDR3 has 18 amino acids. Germline CDR1 and CDR2: SGHTA and FQGNSA. V shed 0 bases and J 1 base; nucleotides not matched to a gene: 9.

The chain couples TRBV7-2 to TRBJ2-5; TRBD2 aligns across 9 bases. Sequenced input: blood. The receptor comes from a woman between 18 and 29 years old with Graves' hyperthyroidism. CDR3: CASSLAHSGRGGQETQYF. The CDR3 nucleotides read TGTGCCAGCAGCTTAGCCCATAGCGGGAGAGGGGGCCAAGAGACCCAGTACTTC.